The TCR beta chain described here comes from a study of blood T cell repertoires in COVID-19 (TCRdb year 2020). General notes on the study: Collaborator samples came from the United States, Italy and Spain and covered acute and convalescent phases of COVID-19. The prospective study material was composed of cDNA or gDNA derived from T cells, B-cell-depleted T cells, or PBMCs. HLA class I and class II types, where available, came from metadata supplied by the sample provider rather than from assay-based typing. Nearly every sample came with metadata listing a de-identified subject ID, COVID-19 status, age in years and sex. Samples were obtained from the ongoing ImmuneRACE study (first 160 participants) and from 1,200 or so subjects provided by 6 global collaborators. The repertoires were made available in a free public database intended to serve as a resource for research on the immune response to SARS-CoV-2. Subjects who had been exposed to COVID-19, were actively infected with it, or had recovered from it provided the deeply sampled blood TCRbeta repertoires that made up the dataset. The research as a whole found: Clinical and demographic metadata were provided uncurated, with the amount varying by source and participant.

The collaborating institutions used their own protocols to collect whole blood in K2EDTA tubes. For TCRbeta analysis, collaborator samples were shipped as frozen whole blood, as isolated PBMCs, or as DNA extracted from either sample type. The CDR3 starts with the cysteine, ends with the phenylalanine, and has 14 residues. Only the CDR3 DNA is retained, 42 bases long and in frame from the first base. CDR1 and CDR2 (LGHNA, YSLEER) derive from the germline V gene. V is clipped by 0 bases and J by 5 bases, and the sequence between their germline boundaries is 10 bases long. To note about this clone: This receptor's antigen is unknown. No per-base quality is available; no much larger clone lies one base away.

The immunoSEQ Assay, a bias-controlled multiplex PCR, was used to amplify TCRbeta CDR3 regions from genomic DNA. As for how the authors treated the data: Within the assay, amplification of reference gene primers was used to estimate how many nucleated cells each sample contained. To quantify the absolute abundance of each unique TCRbeta CDR3 rearrangement, sequence reads were collapsed and filtered. For each sample, productive Simpson clonality was calculated by taking the square root of Simpson's diversity index across productive rearrangements. TCRdb stores this immuneACCESS table with in-frame sequences only. Part of the clones is absent; in the studies checked, under half of the shortfall reflects unresolved V genes, and no reason is known for the rest. For V, J and clone size, that table is used; D and trimming come from the DNA. Present in this sample are about 63,000 clones, 74% of which were seen just once. 28% of the sample belongs to the ten largest clones.

The chain is encoded by TRBV4-3 joined to TRBJ2-5; TRBD2 is perhaps the D gene, given 7 matching bases. The origin of this receptor is an elderly woman with acute or convalescent COVID-19. The sample taken for sequencing was peripheral blood. Here is the DNA: TGCGCCAGCAGCCAAGACAGGGGAGGGGAGACCCAGTACTTC. Its protein reads: CASSQDRGGETQYF.